This is a list of T cell receptor beta chains from one sample in a study of shared T cell receptors in the human thymus. Using immunoSEQ multiplex PCR, the repertoire was profiled, and TCRdb retains in-frame clones only, with some absent. The data contain 630,000 or so clones, around 87% of them singletons. The same specimen was also included in a second study, on human thymus T cells.

Input material: thymocytes. These receptors were taken from a boy under three years old with a congenital heart defect. Each CDR3 is given with its conserved first and last residue. A D gene is named only where the DNA matches it firmly. Not all rows give a size; the values are once, few, many and, for expanded clones, a class.

NA,TRBV5-1,TRBJ2-1,NA,TGCGCCAGCAGCTTGGACGTGAGGGCCCCGGGGGATGAGCAGTTCTTC,CASSLDVRAPGDEQFF
TRBD1,TRBV28,TRBJ2-7,NA,TGTGCCAGCAGCCCGGAGGACAGGGTGGGGTACGAGCAGTACTTC,CASSPEDRVGYEQYF
NA,TRBV7-2,TRBJ2-7,NA,TGTGCCAGCAGCCCGATCAGTCTCGAGCAGTACTTC,CASSPISLEQYF
NA,TRBV4-3,TRBJ2-1,NA,TGCGCCAGCAGCCTCTTCTACAATGAGCAGTTCTTC,CASSLFYNEQFF
NA,TRBV21-1,TRBJ1-2,once,TGTGCCAGCAGTTTTTGGACACCAGAGCCACACTATGGCTACACCTTC,CASSFWTPEPHYGYTF
NA,TRBV19,TRBJ2-3,once,TGTGCCAGTAGTATAGACCCCGCAGGGCCGGATACGCAGTATTTT,CASSIDPAGPDTQYF
NA,TRBV11-2,TRBJ2-7,NA,TGTGCCAGCAGCTTAGTAAAGGCAGGCTACGAGCAGTACTTC,CASSLVKAGYEQYF
NA,TRBV27,TRBJ2-6,NA,TGTGCCAGCATGTACGGCTCTGGGGCCAACGTCCTGACTTTC,CASMYGSGANVLTF
NA,TRBV5-6,TRBJ2-1,NA,TGTGCCAGCAGCCCAGGACTACCGAAAAATGAGCAGTTCTTC,CASSPGLPKNEQFF
TRBD2,TRBV7-6,TRBJ2-2,NA,TGTGCCAGCAGCCCCAAACGACTAGCGGGAGTCGGTACCGGGGAGCTGTTTTTT,CASSPKRLAGVGTGELFF
TRBD1,TRBV18,TRBJ2-4,NA,TGTGCCAGCTCTCAAGCCCCCGGGACAGGGGGCGCGGTTGAAAACATTCAGTACTTC,CASSQAPGTGGAVENIQYF
NA,TRBV5-6,TRBJ2-3,few,TGTGCCAGCAGCCCAACAGGGAACACAGATACGCAGTATTTT,CASSPTGNTDTQYF
TRBD1,TRBV19,TRBJ1-2,NA,TGTGCCAGTAGTCCGGGACAGGGAATCACCTTC,CASSPGQGITF
TRBD1,TRBV29-1,TRBJ2-1,NA,TGCAGCGTTGAGGGACAGGGATACAATGAGCAGTTCTTC,CSVEGQGYNEQFF
NA,TRBV29-1,TRBJ2-3,NA,TGCAGCGTTGTAAGTCAGTCACAAGAATCCACAGATACGCAGTATTTT,CSVVSQSQESTDTQYF
TRBD1,TRBV9,TRBJ1-1,NA,TGTGCCAGCAGCGTAGGAACCAAACCGGGACAGGGGGCTAAGGGCACTGAAGCTTTCTTT,CASSVGTKPGQGAKGTEAFF
NA,TRBV4-1,TRBJ2-7,few,TGCGCCAGCAGCCAATCTCTGCAAGACAGGAGGTACGAGCAGTACTTC,CASSQSLQDRRYEQYF
NA,TRBV29-1,TRBJ1-5,NA,TGCAGCGCGCAGGGTGCTGATCAGCCCCAGCATTTT,CSAQGADQPQHF
TRBD1,TRBV4-3,TRBJ1-1,NA,TGCGCCAGCAGCCAAGATCTCCTCTCATGGACAGGGGGCGAAGAGGGTGAAGCTTTCTTT,CASSQDLLSWTGGEEGEAFF
TRBD1,TRBV6-5,TRBJ1-1,NA,TGTGCCAGCATAGGGACAGGGGTCAGACACACTGAAGCTTTCTTT,CASIGTGVRHTEAFF
NA,TRBV6-4,TRBJ1-2,NA,TGTGCCAGCAGCGACTCGCCCGGGGAAGGCTACACCTTC,CASSDSPGEGYTF
TRBD1,TRBV10-3,TRBJ2-5,few,TGTGCCATCAGTGAGAGTGGGGTGGAGGACAGGGGAGAATGGCAAGAGACCCAGTACTTC,CAISESGVEDRGEWQETQYF
NA,TRBV29-1,TRBJ1-5,NA,TGCAGCGTTCAATACAGTAGCAATCAGCCCCAGCATTTT,CSVQYSSNQPQHF
TRBD1,TRBV15,TRBJ1-4,NA,TGTGCCACCAGCAGAGTGAATAGACAGGGGCGGAATGAAAAACTGTTTTTT,CATSRVNRQGRNEKLFF
TRBD1,TRBV4-3,TRBJ1-2,NA,TGCGCCAGCAGCCAAGCCCGGGACAGTATCTATGGCTACACCTTC,CASSQARDSIYGYTF
TRBD2,TRBV4-3,TRBJ2-1,NA,TGCGCCAGCAGCCCCGGCAAGACTAGCGGGAGAGGCAATGAGCAGTTCTTC,CASSPGKTSGRGNEQFF
NA,TRBV5-1,TRBJ2-1,NA,TGCGCCAGCAGCCCACCGGGGTACAATGAGCAGTTCTTC,CASSPPGYNEQFF
NA,TRBV27,TRBJ2-7,NA,TGTGCCAGCAGTTTCGAGTTTCCGGGACACCACTACGAGCAGTACTTC,CASSFEFPGHHYEQYF
TRBD1,TRBV7-6,TRBJ1-3,NA,TGTGCCAGCAGCTTAGGGGACAGGACCTCTGGAAACACCATATATTTT,CASSLGDRTSGNTIYF
TRBD1,TRBV7-9,TRBJ1-4,NA,TGTGCCAGCAGCTTCCCCGGACAGGGGGCGGAGGAAAAACTGTTTTTT,CASSFPGQGAEEKLFF
TRBD2,TRBV9,TRBJ2-5,NA,TGTGCCAGCAGCGCAGCGGGGGCGCTCCCCGGGGAGACCCAGTACTTC,CASSAAGALPGETQYF
NA,TRBV19,TRBJ1-1,NA,TGTGCCAGTAGTACCCCGGACAGAATAGGTGAAGCTTTCTTT,CASSTPDRIGEAFF
TRBD1,TRBV2,TRBJ2-5,NA,TGTGCCAGCACCCAGGGGGACCAAGAGACCCAGTACTTC,CASTQGDQETQYF
NA,TRBV19,TRBJ1-2,NA,TGTGCCAGTAACCAGGGAATAAGAGGCTACACCTTC,CASNQGIRGYTF
TRBD2,TRBV27,TRBJ2-7,NA,TGTGCCAGCAGTCCAGGACTAGCGGGAGGGCCGGGCGTCTACGAGCAGTACTTC,CASSPGLAGGPGVYEQYF
NA,TRBV27,TRBJ1-2,NA,TGTGCCAGCAGTTTATCAAGGGGACTCGGCTACACCTTC,CASSLSRGLGYTF
TRBD1,TRBV5-4,TRBJ2-7,NA,TGTGCCAGCAGCCCTAATATTGACAGGGACGAGCAGTACTTC,CASSPNIDRDEQYF
TRBD1,TRBV19,TRBJ1-4,NA,TGTGCCAGTATGGGAAAGGGACAGGGGCGACCCTGGGGTGAAAAACTGTTTTTT,CASMGKGQGRPWGEKLFF
TRBD1,TRBV14,TRBJ2-7,NA,TGTGCCAGCAGCCAAGATCAACCGGGACAGGCTTCTCATCGGTACGAGCAGTACTTC,CASSQDQPGQASHRYEQYF
NA,TRBV9,TRBJ2-7,NA,TGTGCCAGCAGCGTAGTCGTACGGGGCGAGCAGTACTTC,CASSVVVRGEQYF
TRBD1,TRBV6-5,TRBJ1-2,NA,TGTGCCAGCAGTTCGGACAGGGGCTATGGCTACACCTTC,CASSSDRGYGYTF
NA,TRBV4-3,TRBJ1-6,once,TGCGCCAGCAGCTCGGACAAGGTTGACTCACCCCTCCACTTT,CASSSDKVDSPLHF
TRBD1,TRBV6-1,TRBJ1-5,NA,TGTGCCAGCAGTGCTCAGGGGGCGTTATATAATCAGCCCCAGCATTTT,CASSAQGALYNQPQHF
NA,TRBV7-8,TRBJ1-5,NA,TGTGCCAGCAGCCCCCCTAGACAGCCCCAGCATTTT,CASSPPRQPQHF
NA,TRBV27,TRBJ2-1,NA,TGTGCCAGCAGAGGGTGGGACTCCAATGAGCAGTTCTTC,CASRGWDSNEQFF
NA,TRBV6-1,TRBJ2-7,NA,TGTGCCAGCAGTGAAATCTCGCAGGGTCAGTACTTC,CASSEISQGQYF
NA,TRBV29-1,TRBJ2-1,NA,TGCAGCGGCGCCTTTCAGCCGGGGTGGAATGAGCAGTTCTTC,CSGAFQPGWNEQFF
TRBD2,TRBV5-1,TRBJ2-1,NA,TGCGCCAGCAGCTTGGTTCCTCTAGCGGGTTACTACAATGAGCAGTTCTTC,CASSLVPLAGYYNEQFF
TRBD1,TRBV19,TRBJ1-4,NA,TGTGCCAGTAGTACCGGGACAGTAAATGAAAAACTGTTTTTT,CASSTGTVNEKLFF
NA,TRBV6-6,TRBJ1-5,NA,TGTGCCAGCAGGGCCGGGGAGCGGAGCAATCAGCCCCAGCATTTT,CASRAGERSNQPQHF
NA,TRBV28,TRBJ1-1,NA,TGTGCCAGCATTTCTCTTACAGACCCCATGAACACTGAAGCTTTCTTT,CASISLTDPMNTEAFF